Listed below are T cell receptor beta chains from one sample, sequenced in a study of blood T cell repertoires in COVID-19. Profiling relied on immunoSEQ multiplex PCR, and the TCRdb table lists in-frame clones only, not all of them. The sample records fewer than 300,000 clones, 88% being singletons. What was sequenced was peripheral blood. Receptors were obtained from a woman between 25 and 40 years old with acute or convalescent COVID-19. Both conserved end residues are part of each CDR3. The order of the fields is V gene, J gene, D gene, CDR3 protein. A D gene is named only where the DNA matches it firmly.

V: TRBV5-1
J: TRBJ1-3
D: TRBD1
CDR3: CASRGTASGNTIYF

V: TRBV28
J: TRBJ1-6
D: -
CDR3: CASSLGGVVGSPLHF

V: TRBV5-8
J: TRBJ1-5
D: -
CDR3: CASSRQASNQPQHF

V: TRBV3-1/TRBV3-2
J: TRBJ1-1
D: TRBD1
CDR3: CASRLGTGGDEAFF

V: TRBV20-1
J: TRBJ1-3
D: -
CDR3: CSASQISGNTIYF

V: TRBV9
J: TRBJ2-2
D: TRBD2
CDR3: CASSVGPSGDTGELFF

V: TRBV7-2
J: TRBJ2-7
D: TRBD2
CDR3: CASSFRVGLAGAYEQYF

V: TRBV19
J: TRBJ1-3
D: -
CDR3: CASSPRTWRNTIYF

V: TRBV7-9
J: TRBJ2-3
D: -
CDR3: CASSSQAGQLSTDTQYF

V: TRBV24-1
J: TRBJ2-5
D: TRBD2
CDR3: CATSDLLSSGQETQYF

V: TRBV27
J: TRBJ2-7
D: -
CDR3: CASSPFRGSYEQYF

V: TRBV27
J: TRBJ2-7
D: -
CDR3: CASSLAGPGYEQYF

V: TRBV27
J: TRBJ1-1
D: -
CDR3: CASSSGENTEAFF

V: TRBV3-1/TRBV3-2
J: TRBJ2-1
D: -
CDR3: CASSQAIPGGDEQFF

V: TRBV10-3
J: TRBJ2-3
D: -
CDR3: CAITGDASTDTQYF

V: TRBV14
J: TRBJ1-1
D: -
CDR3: CASSQLLGITEAFF

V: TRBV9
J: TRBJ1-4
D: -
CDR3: CASSPSAGGFEKLFF

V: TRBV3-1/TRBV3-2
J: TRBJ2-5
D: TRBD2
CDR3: CASSRGTSGQVRETQYF

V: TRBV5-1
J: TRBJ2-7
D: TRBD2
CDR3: CASSLVAQLAAGASYEQYF

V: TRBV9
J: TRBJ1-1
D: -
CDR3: CASSVAGGDGTEAFF

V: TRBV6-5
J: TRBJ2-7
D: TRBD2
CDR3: CASSLQWRETYEQYF

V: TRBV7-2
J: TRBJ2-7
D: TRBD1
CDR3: CASSSRQGSYEQYF

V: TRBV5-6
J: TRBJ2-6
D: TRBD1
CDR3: CAGGTGASGANVLTF

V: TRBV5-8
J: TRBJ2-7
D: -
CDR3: CASNQRLISSYEQYF

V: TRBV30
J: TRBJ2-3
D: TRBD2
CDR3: CAWKGTSGRDTQYF

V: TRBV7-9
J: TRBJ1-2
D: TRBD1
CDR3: CASSLARGRDGYTF

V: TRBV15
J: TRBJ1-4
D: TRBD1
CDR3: CATSKTRGANEKLFF

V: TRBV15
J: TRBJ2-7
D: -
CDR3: CATSRGTGGAFEQYF

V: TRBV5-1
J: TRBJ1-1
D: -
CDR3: CASSLVTSKAEAFF

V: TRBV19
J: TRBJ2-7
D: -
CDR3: CASSIWAGSYEQYF

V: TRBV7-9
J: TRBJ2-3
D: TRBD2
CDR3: CASSFGLAGGNTDTQYF

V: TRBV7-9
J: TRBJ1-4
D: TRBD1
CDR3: CASSPRTGSEKLFF

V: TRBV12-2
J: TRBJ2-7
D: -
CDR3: CASRLGTDEQYF

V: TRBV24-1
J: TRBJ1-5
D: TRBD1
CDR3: CATSDSGTGVQPQHF

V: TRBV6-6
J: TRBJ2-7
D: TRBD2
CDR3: CASSPTSGPYEQYF

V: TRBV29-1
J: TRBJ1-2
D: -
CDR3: CSVPDFKDTYGYGYTF

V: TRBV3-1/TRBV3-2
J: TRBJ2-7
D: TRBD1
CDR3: CASSPTGQGNSYEQYF

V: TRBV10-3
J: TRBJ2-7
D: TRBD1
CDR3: CATLDRGNYEQYF

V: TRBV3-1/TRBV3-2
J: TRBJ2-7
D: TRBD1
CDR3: CASSRNRGSSYEQYF

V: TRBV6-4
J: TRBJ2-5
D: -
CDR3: CASSTGPYETQYF

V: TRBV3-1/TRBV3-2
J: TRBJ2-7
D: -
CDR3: CASSQGLGYEQYF

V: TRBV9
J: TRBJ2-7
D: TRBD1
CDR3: CASSVEDRGYEQYF

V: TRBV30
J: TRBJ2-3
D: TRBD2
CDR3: CAWSVGLAGSTDTQYF

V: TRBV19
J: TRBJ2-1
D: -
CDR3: CASSMGAIAEQFF

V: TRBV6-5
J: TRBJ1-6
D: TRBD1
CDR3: CASSYRGDRGSPLHF

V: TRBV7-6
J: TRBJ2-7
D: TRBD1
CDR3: CASSLVRGPYEQYF

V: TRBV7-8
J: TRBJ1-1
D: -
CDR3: CASSLTDTEAFF

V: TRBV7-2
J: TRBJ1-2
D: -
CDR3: CVEGDNYGYTF

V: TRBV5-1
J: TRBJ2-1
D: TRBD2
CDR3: CASSLGGLGSTNEQFF

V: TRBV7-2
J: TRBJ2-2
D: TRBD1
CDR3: CASSSGQITGELFF

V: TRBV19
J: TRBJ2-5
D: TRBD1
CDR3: CASSMNRGETQYF

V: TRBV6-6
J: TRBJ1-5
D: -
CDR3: CASSYREEQPQHF

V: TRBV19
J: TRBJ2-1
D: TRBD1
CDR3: CASSRTGSSYNEQFF

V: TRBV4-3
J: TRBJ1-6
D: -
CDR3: CASSQDIHGSSYNSPLHF